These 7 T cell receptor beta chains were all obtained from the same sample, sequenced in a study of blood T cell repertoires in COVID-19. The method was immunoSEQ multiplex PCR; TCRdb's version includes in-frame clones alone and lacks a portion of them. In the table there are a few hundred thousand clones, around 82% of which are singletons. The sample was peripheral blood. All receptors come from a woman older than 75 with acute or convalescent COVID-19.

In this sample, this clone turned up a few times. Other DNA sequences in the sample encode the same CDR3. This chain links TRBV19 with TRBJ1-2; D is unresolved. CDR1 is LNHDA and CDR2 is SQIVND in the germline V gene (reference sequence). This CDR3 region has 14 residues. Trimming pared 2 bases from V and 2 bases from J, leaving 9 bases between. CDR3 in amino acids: CASSISSGNYGYTF. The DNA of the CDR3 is TGTGCCAGTAGTATATCTTCGGGGAACTATGGCTACACCTTC.

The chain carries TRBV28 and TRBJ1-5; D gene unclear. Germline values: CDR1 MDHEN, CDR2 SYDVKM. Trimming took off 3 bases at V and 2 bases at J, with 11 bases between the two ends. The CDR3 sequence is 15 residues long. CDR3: CASSFAPVGNQPQHF. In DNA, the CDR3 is TGTGCCAGCAGTTTTGCACCGGTTGGCAATCAGCCCCAGCATTTT.

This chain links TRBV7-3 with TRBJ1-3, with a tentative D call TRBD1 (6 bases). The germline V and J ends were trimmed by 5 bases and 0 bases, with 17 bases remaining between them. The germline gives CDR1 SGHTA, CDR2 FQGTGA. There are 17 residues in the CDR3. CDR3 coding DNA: TGTGCCAGCAGCCGAGGAACAGGGATAGGCTCTGGAAACACCATATATTTT. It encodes CASSRGTGIGSGNTIYF.

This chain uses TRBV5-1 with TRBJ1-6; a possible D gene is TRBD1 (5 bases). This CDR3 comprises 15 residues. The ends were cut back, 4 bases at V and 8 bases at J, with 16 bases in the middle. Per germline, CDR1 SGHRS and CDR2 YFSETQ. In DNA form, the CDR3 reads TGCGCCAGCAGCGCCGACAGTAAAAGGGATTCACCCCTCCACTTT. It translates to CASSADSKRDSPLHF.

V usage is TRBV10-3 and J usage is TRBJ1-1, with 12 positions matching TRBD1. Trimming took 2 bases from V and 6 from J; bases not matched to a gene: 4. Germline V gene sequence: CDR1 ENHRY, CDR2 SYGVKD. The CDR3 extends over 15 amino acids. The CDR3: CAISEGDRGQAEAFF. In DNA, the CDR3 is TGTGCCATCAGTGAGGGGGACAGGGGGCAGGCTGAAGCTTTCTTT.

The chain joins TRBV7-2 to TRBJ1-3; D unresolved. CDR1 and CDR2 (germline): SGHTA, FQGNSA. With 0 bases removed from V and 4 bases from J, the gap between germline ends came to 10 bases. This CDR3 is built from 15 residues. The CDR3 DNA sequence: TGTGCCAGCAGCTTAGCGCTAGGCGGAGGAAACACCATATATTTT. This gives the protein CASSLALGGGNTIYF.

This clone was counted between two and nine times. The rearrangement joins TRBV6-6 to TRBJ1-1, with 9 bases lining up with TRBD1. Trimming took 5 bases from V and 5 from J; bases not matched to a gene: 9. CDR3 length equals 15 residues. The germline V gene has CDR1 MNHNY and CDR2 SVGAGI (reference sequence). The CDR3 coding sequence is TGTGCCAGCAGTCACAACGTTGGACAGGGGACTGAAGCTTTCTTT. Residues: CASSHNVGQGTEAFF.